A selection of T cell receptor beta chains follows, all from one sample in a study of blood T cell repertoires in COVID-19. Some clones are missing from TCRdb's copy, which holds only in-frame ones; the method was immunoSEQ multiplex PCR. The sample records some 80,000 clones, roughly 78% being singletons. The sample consisted of peripheral blood. Source of these receptors: a man between 60 and 75 years old with COVID-19, enrolled during active disease. The CDR3 runs from the conserved cysteine through the conserved F or W. A D gene is named only where the DNA matches it firmly. A clone size is listed for some rows: how often the clone was seen (once, few, many), or a class if it is expanded.

abundance	d_gene	v_gene	j_gene	CDR3aa	CDR3nt
NA	TRBD2	TRBV24-1	TRBJ2-3	CATSGGGGATDTQYF	TGTGCCACCAGTGGGGGCGGGGGGGCAACAGATACGCAGTATTTT
NA	TRBD2	TRBV5-5	TRBJ2-3	CASSAGTRKSTDTQYF	TGTGCCAGCAGCGCCGGGACTAGGAAGAGCACAGATACGCAGTATTTT
NA	NA	TRBV5-1	TRBJ2-7	CASSLNLGHSSYEQYF	TGCGCCAGCAGCTTGAATTTAGGACATAGCTCCTACGAGCAGTACTTC
NA	TRBD1	TRBV7-3	TRBJ1-1	CASSLRQGLTEAFF	TGTGCCAGCAGCTTAAGACAGGGACTGACTGAAGCTTTCTTT
NA	TRBD1	TRBV11-2	TRBJ2-3	CASRKPGQGRDTQYF	TGTGCCAGCAGGAAACCGGGACAGGGTAGAGATACGCAGTATTTT
NA	TRBD1	TRBV9	TRBJ2-7	CASSVQTGGAHEQYF	TGTGCCAGCAGCGTACAGACAGGGGGGGCCCACGAGCAGTACTTC
NA	TRBD1	TRBV3-1/TRBV3-2	TRBJ1-2	CASSQGFTGGGYTF	TGTGCCAGCAGCCAAGGTTTCACAGGGGGAGGCTACACCTTC
NA	TRBD2	TRBV6-1	TRBJ2-3	CASSDSGRAGDTQYF	TGTGCCAGCAGTGATAGCGGGAGGGCCGGAGATACGCAGTATTTT
few	TRBD1	TRBV7-9	TRBJ1-6	CASSLVTGVLNSPLHF	TGTGCCAGCAGCTTAGTGACAGGGGTCCTTAATTCACCCCTCCACTTT
NA	NA	TRBV2	TRBJ1-2	CASYPGTPYGYTF	TGTGCCAGCTATCCAGGTACTCCCTATGGCTACACCTTC
NA	TRBD1	TRBV25-1	TRBJ2-2	CASSAGTGNTGELFF	TGTGCCAGCAGTGCCGGGACAGGAAACACCGGGGAGCTGTTTTTT
NA	TRBD1	TRBV19	TRBJ1-2	CASSIVNRGGLNGYTF	TGTGCCAGTAGTATAGTGAACAGGGGAGGCCTGAATGGCTACACCTTC
NA	TRBD1	TRBV4-1	TRBJ2-1	CASSPPSGWTGYNEQFF	TGCGCCAGCAGCCCCCCCTCGGGATGGACAGGGTACAATGAGCAGTTCTTC
NA	TRBD2	TRBV7-3	TRBJ2-5	CASSLNPWASGGQETQYF	TGTGCCAGCAGCTTAAATCCTTGGGCTAGCGGGGGGCAAGAGACCCAGTACTTC
NA	NA	TRBV5-8	TRBJ1-2	CAILPTYGYTF	TGTGCCATCCTACCCACCTATGGCTACACCTTC
NA	TRBD1	TRBV6-5	TRBJ2-2	CASRAGTGYTGELFF	TGTGCCAGCAGGGCCGGGACAGGGTACACCGGGGAGCTGTTTTTT
NA	TRBD2	TRBV13	TRBJ2-3	CASRIAGGTDTQYF	TGTGCCAGCAGGATAGCGGGAGGCACAGATACGCAGTATTTT
NA	TRBD2	TRBV9	TRBJ2-7	CASSVASGGYEQYF	TGTGCCAGCAGCGTAGCTAGCGGGGGCTACGAGCAGTACTTC
NA	TRBD1	TRBV19	TRBJ1-2	CASSVDRANGYTF	TGTGCCAGTAGTGTTGACAGGGCGAATGGCTACACCTTC
NA	TRBD2	TRBV5-4	TRBJ2-7	CASSPTSGTSGLYEQYF	TGTGCCAGCAGCCCAACATCCGGGACTAGCGGTCTGTACGAGCAGTACTTC
NA	TRBD1	TRBV6-5	TRBJ1-1	CASRAPGQGNTEAFF	TGTGCCAGCAGGGCCCCGGGACAGGGGAACACTGAAGCTTTCTTT
NA	TRBD2	TRBV30	TRBJ2-4	CAWSGLAVAKNIQYF	TGTGCCTGGAGTGGACTAGCGGTAGCCAAAAACATTCAGTACTTC
NA	TRBD2	TRBV7-3	TRBJ2-1	CASSPSSGGYNEQFF	TGTGCCAGCAGCCCCTCTAGCGGGGGTTACAATGAGCAGTTCTTC
NA	NA	TRBV3-1/TRBV3-2	TRBJ2-7	CASSQAPRWGELSYEQYF	TGTGCCAGCAGCCAAGCCCCTAGGTGGGGAGAACTCTCCTACGAGCAGTACTTC
NA	NA	TRBV5-1	TRBJ2-3	CASSLESGAEDTQYF	TGCGCCAGCAGCTTGGAATCTGGGGCAGAAGATACGCAGTATTTT
NA	TRBD1	TRBV9	TRBJ1-2	CASSRTGKSYTF	TGTGCCAGCAGCCGGACAGGGAAGAGCTACACCTTC
NA	TRBD2	TRBV9	TRBJ2-3	CASSVGLAGGDTQYF	TGTGCCAGCAGCGTAGGACTAGCGGGAGGAGATACGCAGTATTTT
NA	TRBD2	TRBV4-1	TRBJ2-2	CASSLEGGARTGELFF	TGCGCCAGCAGCCTAGAGGGAGGGGCGAGGACCGGGGAGCTGTTTTTT
NA	NA	TRBV19	TRBJ1-1	CASTLGLTNTEAFF	TGTGCCAGTACCCTGGGACTGACGAACACTGAAGCTTTCTTT
NA	NA	TRBV9	TRBJ2-7	CASSVGRLNYEQYF	TGTGCCAGCAGCGTTGGCAGACTAAACTACGAGCAGTACTTC
once	TRBD1	TRBV27	TRBJ1-2	CASSLTGADGYTF	TGTGCCAGCAGTTTAACAGGGGCGGACGGCTACACCTTC
NA	NA	TRBV20-1	TRBJ2-5	CSALSRETQYF	TGCAGTGCTCTGAGCCGGGAGACCCAGTACTTC